This T cell receptor (beta chain) emerged from a study of control samples from healthy donors and cancer patients. This CDR3 comprises 15 residues. The germline CDR1 and CDR2 sequences are MNHNY and SVGAGI (reference sequence). V was clipped by 6 bases and J by 3 bases; unmatched bases: 8. Using immunoSEQ multiplex PCR, the repertoire was profiled, and TCRdb retains in-frame clones only, with some absent. The sample has under 200,000 clones; over 85% are singletons. The material sequenced was blood. This TCR was sampled from a woman between 35 and 50 years old in good health. V is TRBV6-6 and J is TRBJ1-3; 7 nucleotides match TRBD1. CDR3 in amino acids: CASSSKTGNGNTIYF. The CDR3 nucleotides are TGTGCCAGCAGCAGCAAGACAGGGAATGGAAACACCATATATTTT.